This T cell receptor (beta chain) was captured in a study of Ad26.COV2.S vaccination and SARS-CoV-2 variants. In the study overall: Donor had been placed in the Ad26.COV2.S arm of the COV1001 trial. Ad26.COV2.S shots went into the muscle once or twice, 56 days apart.

The assay was immunoSEQ multiplex PCR, and TCRdb's table has in-frame clones only and misses some. The data contain 350,000 to 400,000 clones, approximately 91% of them singletons. The treatment denotes: 15 to 20 received Ad26.COV2.S at low or high dose, single or two shots; several received placebo; per-sample allocation not given. The samples date from day 63 after the first vaccine or placebo injection. Trimming took 4 bases from V and 0 from J; bases not matched to a gene: 2. The CDR3 spans 16 residues. CDR1 is LNHDA and CDR2 is SQIVND in the germline V gene (reference sequence). Specimen: peripheral blood, collected in a trial of Ad26.COV2.S vaccine versus placebo. The genes are TRBV19 and TRBJ2-7; 14 positions agree with TRBD2. The clonotype was recovered from a person between 18 and 65 years old who received the Ad26.COV2.S COVID-19 vaccine or a placebo. The CDR3 sequence is CASSRTSGGSSYEQYF. CDR3 DNA: TGTGCCAGTAGTAGGACTAGCGGGGGGAGCTCCTACGAGCAGTACTTC.